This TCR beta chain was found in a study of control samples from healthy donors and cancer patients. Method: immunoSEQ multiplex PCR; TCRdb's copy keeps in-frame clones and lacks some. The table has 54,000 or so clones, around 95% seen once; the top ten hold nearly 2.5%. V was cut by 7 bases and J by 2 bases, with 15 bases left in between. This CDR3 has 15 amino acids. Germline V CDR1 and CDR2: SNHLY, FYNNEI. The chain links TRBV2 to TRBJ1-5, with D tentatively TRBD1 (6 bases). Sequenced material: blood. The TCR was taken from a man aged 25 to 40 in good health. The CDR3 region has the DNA TGTGCCAGCACCCCAGGGGAGGTAGGCAATCAGCCCCAGCATTTT. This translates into CASTPGEVGNQPQHF.